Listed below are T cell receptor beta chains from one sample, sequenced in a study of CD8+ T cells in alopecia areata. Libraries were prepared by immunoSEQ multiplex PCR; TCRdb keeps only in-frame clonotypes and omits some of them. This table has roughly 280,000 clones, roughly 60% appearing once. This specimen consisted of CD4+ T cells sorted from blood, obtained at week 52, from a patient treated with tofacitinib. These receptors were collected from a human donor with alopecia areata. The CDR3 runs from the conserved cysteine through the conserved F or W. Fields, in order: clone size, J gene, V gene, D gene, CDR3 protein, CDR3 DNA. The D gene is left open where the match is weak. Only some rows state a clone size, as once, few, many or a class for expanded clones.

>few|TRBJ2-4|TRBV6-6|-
CASSSGRVQYF
TGTGCCAGCAGTTCGGGAAGGGTCCAGTACTTC
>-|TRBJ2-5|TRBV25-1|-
CASKGRETQYF
TGTGCCAGCAAGGGGAGAGAGACCCAGTACTTC
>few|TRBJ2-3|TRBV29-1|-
CSVESWDTQYF
TGCAGCGTTGAATCGTGGGATACGCAGTATTTT
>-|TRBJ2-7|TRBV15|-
CATSRDRGSAYEQYF
TGTGCCACCAGCAGAGATCGGGGTTCCGCCTACGAGCAGTACTTC
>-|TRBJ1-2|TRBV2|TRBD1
CARQTGNYGYTF
TGTGCCAGACAGACAGGGAACTATGGCTACACCTTC
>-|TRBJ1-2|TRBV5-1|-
CASRSGMLGGYTF
TGCGCCAGCAGATCGGGTATGCTGGGTGGCTACACCTTC
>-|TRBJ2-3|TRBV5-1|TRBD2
CASSLRGTSGDTQYF
TGCGCCAGCAGCTTGCGGGGGACTAGCGGGGATACGCAGTATTTT
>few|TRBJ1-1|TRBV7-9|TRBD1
CASRPRQGVNTEAFF
TGTGCCAGCAGGCCTAGACAGGGGGTGAACACTGAAGCTTTCTTT
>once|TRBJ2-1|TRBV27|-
CASRLGGSSYNEQFF
TGTGCCAGCAGACTCGGGGGAAGCTCCTACAATGAGCAGTTCTTC
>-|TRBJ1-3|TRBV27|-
CASHRPLVGSGNTIYF
TGTGCCAGCCACCGCCCCTTGGTAGGGTCTGGAAACACCATATATTTT
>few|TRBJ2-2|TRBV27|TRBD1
CASREPQGAVDTGELFF
TGTGCCAGCAGAGAACCCCAGGGGGCAGTTGACACCGGGGAGCTGTTTTTT
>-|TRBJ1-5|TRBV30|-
CAWNRGDSNQPQHF
TGTGCCTGGAATCGAGGGGATAGCAATCAGCCCCAGCATTTT
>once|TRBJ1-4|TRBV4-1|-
CASREEFASPAEKLFF
TGCGCCAGCAGGGAGGAATTTGCTAGTCCTGCTGAAAAACTGTTTTTT
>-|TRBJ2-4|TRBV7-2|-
CASSLSTGTKNIQYF
TGTGCCAGCAGCTTAAGTACGGGGACCAAAAACATTCAGTACTTC
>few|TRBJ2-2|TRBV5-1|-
CASSLTADGELFF
TGCGCCAGCAGCTTGACCGCGGACGGGGAGCTGTTTTTT
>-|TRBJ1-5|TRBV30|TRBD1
CAWTTGTGRAQPQHF
TGTGCCTGGACCACAGGGACAGGGAGGGCTCAGCCCCAGCATTTT
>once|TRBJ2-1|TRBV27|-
CASSPRVGAYNEQFF
TGTGCCAGCAGTCCCCGGGTAGGGGCGTACAATGAGCAGTTCTTC
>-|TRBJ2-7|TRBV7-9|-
CASSLDEGISYEQYF
TGTGCCAGCAGCTTAGATGAGGGGATCTCCTACGAGCAGTACTTC
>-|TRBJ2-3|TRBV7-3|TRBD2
CASSLGTSATTDTQYF
TGTGCCAGCAGCTTAGGGACTAGCGCGACCACAGATACGCAGTATTTT
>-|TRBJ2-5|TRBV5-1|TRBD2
CASSVLAGGVQETQYF
TGCGCCAGCAGCGTTTTAGCGGGAGGAGTCCAAGAGACCCAGTACTTC
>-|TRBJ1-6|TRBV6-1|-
CASSEKAGTPLHF
TGTGCCAGCAGTGAAAAAGCCGGTACACCCCTCCACTTT
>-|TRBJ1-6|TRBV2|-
CASSGSSHSYNSPLHF
TGTGCCAGCAGTGGGTCAAGCCACTCCTATAATTCACCCCTCCACTTT
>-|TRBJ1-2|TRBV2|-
CASSDRGYGYTF
TGTGCCAGCAGTGACAGGGGCTATGGCTACACCTTC
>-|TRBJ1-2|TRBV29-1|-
CSVPLQGDYGYTF
TGCAGCGTTCCCTTACAGGGAGACTATGGCTACACCTTC
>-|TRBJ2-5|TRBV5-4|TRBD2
CASSPRTSGKQETQYF
TGTGCCAGCAGCCCGAGGACTAGCGGGAAACAAGAGACCCAGTACTTC
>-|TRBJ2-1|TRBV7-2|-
CASSKSPSYHNEQFF
TGTGCCAGCAGCAAAAGCCCTAGCTACCACAATGAGCAGTTCTTC
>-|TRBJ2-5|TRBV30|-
CAWSWGGLETQYF
TGTGCCTGGAGCTGGGGGGGGCTGGAGACCCAGTACTTC
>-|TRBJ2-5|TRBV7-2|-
CASSLDWNRKETQYF
TGTGCCAGCAGCTTAGACTGGAATCGGAAAGAGACCCAGTACTTC
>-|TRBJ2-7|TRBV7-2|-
CASSAPFSGEQYF
TGTGCCAGCAGCGCCCCCTTTAGCGGCGAGCAGTACTTC
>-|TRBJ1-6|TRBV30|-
CAWSSTSGTRRNWALHF
TGTGCCTGGAGTTCTACTTCCGGGACCCGAAGGAATTGGGCCCTCCACTTT
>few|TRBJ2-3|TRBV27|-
CASSLSTDTQYF
TGTGCCAGCAGTTTATCCACAGATACGCAGTATTTT
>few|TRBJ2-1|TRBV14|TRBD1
CASSQVGDSKWRPHNEQFF
TGTGCCAGCAGCCAAGTGGGGGACAGTAAGTGGAGGCCTCACAATGAGCAGTTCTTC
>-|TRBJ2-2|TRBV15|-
CATSRDTGELFF
TGTGCCACCAGCAGAGATACCGGGGAGCTGTTTTTT
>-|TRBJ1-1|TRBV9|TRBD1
CASSPTGGGLGAFF
TGTGCCAGCAGCCCGACAGGGGGTGGTCTAGGAGCTTTCTTT
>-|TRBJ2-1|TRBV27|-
CASRTGGPHNEQFF
TGTGCCAGCAGGACTGGCGGGCCGCACAATGAGCAGTTCTTC
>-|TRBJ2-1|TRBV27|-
CASGSPGRPNEQFF
TGTGCCAGCGGTTCGCCAGGGCGACCCAATGAGCAGTTCTTC
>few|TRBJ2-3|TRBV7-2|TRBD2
CASSPRLAGGSTDTQYF
TGTGCCAGCAGCCCGCGTTTAGCGGGGGGAAGCACAGATACGCAGTATTTT
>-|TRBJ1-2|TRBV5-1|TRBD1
CASSPTGDYGYTF
TGCGCCAGCAGCCCGACAGGGGACTATGGCTACACCTTC